Described below is a single T cell receptor (beta chain) sequence and its context. What it binds is unknown. The J segment lost 1 base and the V segment lost 5 bases, leaving 4 bases of the junction unmatched. CDR3 length: 15 amino acids. Germline V gene data show CDR1 as WNHNN and CDR2 as SYGVQD (reference sequence). Sequenced by immunoSEQ multiplex PCR; TCRdb stores in-frame clones only, minus some. The sample lists about 100,000 clones, roughly 95% occurring once. The data are from a study of cytomegalovirus exposure and HLA in healthy donors. Overall study results and limits: Reported performance of the classifier showed diagnosis of cytomegalovirus status with high specificity and sensitivity. Later, an analysis found that TCR clusters from the first cohort tended to co-occur in the 120 or so validation repertoires.

The chain employs TRBV10-1 and TRBJ2-2; TRBD2 agrees at 7 bases. The receptor was derived from a woman aged 18-29 years in good health and CMV-seronegative. The specimen sequenced was PBMCs. CDR3 region: CASSKGLLNTGELFF. CDR3 coding DNA: TGCGCCAGCAGTAAGGGACTACTGAACACCGGGGAGCTGTTTTTT.